This TCR beta chain was recorded in a study of shared clonotypes between healthy human individuals. Whole-study context: The plates for each donor numbered three CD4 naive, three CD4 memory, two CD8 naive and one CD8 memory.

It was CD45RO-negative cells, positively selected for CCR7, that made up naive CD8 cells, with terminally differentiated effector memory CD45RA+ cells excluded. Generated by immunoSEQ multiplex PCR, the TCRdb table keeps only in-frame clones and is missing some. The table includes 630,000 or so clones, roughly 98% detected once. To note about this clone: Its antigen is still unknown.

General observations from the study: Between a handful of donors, naive CD4 clonotypes were shared at a level of around 4.9%. Expectations were that clonotype sharing among donors would be affected by sequencing depth. The genetic and exposure-history diversity represented was limited by few donors.

The source of this sequence is a man aged 25-45 years in good health. The material sequenced was naive CD8+ T cells sorted from blood.

The CDR3 protein is CASSLVSGGADGYTF. In nucleotides, the CDR3 is TGCGCCAGCAGCTTGGTTTCAGGGGGCGCCGATGGCTACACCTTC. The J gene is TRBJ1-2, the V gene TRBV5-1; TRBD1 matches at 8 bases. From germline, CDR1 is SGHRS and CDR2 YFSETQ. The CDR3 totals 15 residues. The J segment lost 6 bases and the V segment lost 0 bases, leaving 7 bases of the junction unmatched. Looking up the rest from reference TRBV5-1 and TRBJ1-2 gives the full variable domain: KAGVTQTPRYLIKTRGQQVTLSCSPISGHRSVSWYQQTPGQGLQFLFEYFSETQRNKGNFPGRFSGRQFSNSRSEMNVSTLELGDSALYLCASSLVSGGADGYTFGSGTRLTVV.